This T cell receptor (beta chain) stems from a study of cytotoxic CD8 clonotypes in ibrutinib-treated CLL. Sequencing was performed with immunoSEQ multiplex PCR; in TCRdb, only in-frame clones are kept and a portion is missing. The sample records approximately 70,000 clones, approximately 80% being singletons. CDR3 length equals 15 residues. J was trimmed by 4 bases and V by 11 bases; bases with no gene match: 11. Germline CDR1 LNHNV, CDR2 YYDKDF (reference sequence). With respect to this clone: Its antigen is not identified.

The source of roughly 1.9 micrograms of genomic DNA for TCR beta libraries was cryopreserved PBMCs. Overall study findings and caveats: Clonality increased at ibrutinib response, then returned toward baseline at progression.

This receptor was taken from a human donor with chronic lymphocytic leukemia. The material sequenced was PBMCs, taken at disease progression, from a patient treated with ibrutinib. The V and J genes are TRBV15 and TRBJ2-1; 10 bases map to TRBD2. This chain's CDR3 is CASEREGPEYNEQFF. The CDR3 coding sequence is TGTGCCTCAGAGCGGGAGGGCCCGGAATACAATGAGCAGTTCTTC.